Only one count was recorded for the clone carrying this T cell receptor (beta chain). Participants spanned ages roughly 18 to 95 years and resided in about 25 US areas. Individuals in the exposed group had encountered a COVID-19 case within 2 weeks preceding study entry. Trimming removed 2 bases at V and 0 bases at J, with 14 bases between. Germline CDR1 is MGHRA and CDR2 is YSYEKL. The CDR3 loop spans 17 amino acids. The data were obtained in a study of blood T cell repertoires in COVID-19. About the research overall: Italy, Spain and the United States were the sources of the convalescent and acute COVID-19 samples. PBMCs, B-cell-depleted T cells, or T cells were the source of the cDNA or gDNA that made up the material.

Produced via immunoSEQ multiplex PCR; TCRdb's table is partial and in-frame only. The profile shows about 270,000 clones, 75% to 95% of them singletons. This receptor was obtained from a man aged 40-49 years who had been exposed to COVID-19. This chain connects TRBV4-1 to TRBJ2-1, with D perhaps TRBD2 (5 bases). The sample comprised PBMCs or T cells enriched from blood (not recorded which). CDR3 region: CASSQSIASLSYNEQFF. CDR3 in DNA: TGCGCCAGCAGCCAATCCATAGCGAGCCTCTCCTACAATGAGCAGTTCTTC.